Below, 17 T cell receptor beta chains from the same sample are listed, as sequenced in a study of blood T cell repertoires in COVID-19. Sequencing was performed with immunoSEQ multiplex PCR; in TCRdb, only in-frame clones are kept and a portion is missing. This table has roughly 290,000 clones, around 85% appearing once. Sequenced input: peripheral blood. The receptors here all came from a woman in her fifties or sixties with active or convalescent COVID-19.

This clone showed up just once. This chain's CDR3 is CASSQGQGASTGELFF. The CDR3 DNA is TGTGCCAGCTCCCAAGGACAGGGGGCGAGTACCGGGGAGCTGTTTTTT. This chain uses TRBV18 with TRBJ2-2; 11 nucleotides match TRBD1. The germline CDR1 and CDR2 sequences are KGHSH and LQKENI. After removal of 6 bases from V and 5 bases from J, the junction contained 8 bases not matched to a gene. The CDR3 has 16 amino acids. Looking up the rest from reference TRBV18 and TRBJ2-2 gives the full variable domain: NAGVMQNPRHLVRRRGQEARLRCSPMKGHSHVYWYRQLPEEGLKFMVYLQKENIIDESGMPKERFSAEFPKEGPSILRIQQVVRGDSAAYFCASSQGQGASTGELFFGEGSRLTVL.

The chain couples TRBV27 to TRBJ1-1; the D gene is possibly TRBD1 (6 bases). The CDR3 extends over 17 amino acids. The germline gives CDR1 MNHEY, CDR2 SMNVEV (reference sequence). V lost 2 bases and J lost 1, with 17 bases in between. Written as DNA, the CDR3 is TGTGCCAGCAGTTTAAACGGGGGGCGGTTTAGGAACACTGAAGCTTTCTTT. Translation gives CASSLNGGRFRNTEAFF.

The chain links TRBV7-9 to TRBJ2-3; D gene unclear. The CDR3 length is 13 residues. V was trimmed by 2 bases and J by 2 bases, leaving 5 bases between them. Germline-derived CDR1 and CDR2 are SEHNR and FQNEAQ (reference sequence). The CDR3 is CASSLPLTDTQYF. The CDR3 DNA sequence: TGTGCCAGCAGCTTACCCCTCACAGATACGCAGTATTTT.

This chain links TRBV2 with TRBJ1-2, with a tentative D call TRBD1 (6 bases). Trimming cost V 8 bases and J 8 bases, with 18 bases left between them. Germline CDR1 and CDR2: SNHLY and FYNNEI. The CDR3 covers 13 residues. The CDR3 bases are TGTGCCAGCGCCGGACAGAGGGGTGAGGGCTACACCTTC. It is translated as CASAGQRGEGYTF.

The CDR3 sequence is CASSGQGSFNQPQHF. The CDR3, as DNA: TGTGCCAGCAGTGGACAGGGCTCCTTCAATCAGCCCCAGCATTTT. This chain joins TRBV28 and TRBJ1-5; 8 bases align to TRBD1. Losses at the gene ends were 5 bases for V and 3 bases for J; bases not matched to a gene: 6. Germline V gene sequence: CDR1 MDHEN, CDR2 SYDVKM. The CDR3 covers 15 residues.

The J gene is TRBJ2-1, the V gene TRBV9; 9 nucleotides match TRBD2. V dropped 1 base and J dropped 7; count of bases not matched to a gene: 9. Germline V gives CDR1 SGDLS, CDR2 YYNGEE. The CDR3 loop spans 16 amino acids. CDR3 in DNA: TGTGCCAGCAGCGTACAGGGACTAGCAATACAAAATGAGCAGTTCTTC. It specifies CASSVQGLAIQNEQFF.

The chain has TRBV11-2 and TRBJ1-2; perhaps TRBD1 as D (5 bases). V lost 3 bases and J lost 10, with 15 bases in between. CDR1 is SGHAT and CDR2 is FQNNGV in the germline V gene. The CDR3 is 13 amino acids. Written as DNA, the CDR3 is TGTGCCAGCAGCTTCATCCAGGGAGGGTACTACACCTTC. Translation: CASSFIQGGYYTF.

Ten or more counts support this clone. The chain uses TRBV28 and TRBJ1-1; D not resolved. CDR1 MDHEN and CDR2 SYDVKM come from the germline V gene. Deletions cut 6 bases from V and 8 bases from J, with 10 bases between. The length of the CDR3 is 11 residues. This chain's CDR3 is CASSWAQEAFF. CDR3 nucleotide sequence: TGTGCCAGCAGCTGGGCCCAAGAAGCTTTCTTT.

This clone was seen a few times. The V call is TRBV3-1 (or the pseudogene TRBV3-2), the J call TRBJ2-2; 8 positions agree with TRBD1. CDR3 length: 17 residues. CDR1 is LGHDT, CDR2 YNNKEL, per germline (reference sequence). The junction had 9 bases not matched to a gene; V was cut back by 2 bases and J by 4 bases. The chain's CDR3 is CASSQSGRGLVTGELFF. CDR3 bases: TGTGCCAGCAGCCAAAGCGGCAGGGGGCTGGTCACCGGGGAGCTGTTTTTT.

The J gene is TRBJ1-2, the V gene TRBV11-2; 9 bases agree with TRBD1. Germline trimming cut 3 bases from V and 6 bases from J; bases unmatched to any gene: 11. The CDR3 has 16 residues. Per germline, CDR1 SGHAT and CDR2 FQNNGV. DNA of the CDR3: TGTGCCAGCAGCTTCTTTACAGGGGGCGCAGGGGATGGCTACACCTTC. This encodes CASSFFTGGAGDGYTF.

The J gene is TRBJ1-5, the V gene TRBV6-2 or TRBV6-3, with a possible D match to TRBD1 (6 bases). Germline assignment: CDR1 MNHEY and CDR2 SVGEGT. The length of the CDR3 is 17 residues. V was pared by 6 bases and J by 1 base, with 19 bases between. In nucleotides, the CDR3 is TGTGCCAGCAGCCGCTTCGGGGGGGCGTCGAGCAATCAGCCCCAGCATTTT. As protein: CASSRFGGASSNQPQHF.

This clone has just a few counts. The rearrangement joins TRBV11-2 to TRBJ1-6, with 10 bases lining up with TRBD1. There are 19 residues in the CDR3. With 1 base clipped from V and 1 base from J, the junction kept 7 bases outside the gene matches. The germline CDR1 and CDR2 sequences are SGHAT and FQNNGV. The CDR3 protein is CASSLGRGTGESYNSPLHF. The CDR3, as DNA: TGTGCCAGCAGCTTAGGGCGCGGGACAGGGGAATCCTATAATTCACCCCTCCACTTT. Looking up the rest from reference TRBV11-2 and TRBJ1-6 gives the full variable domain: EAGVAQSPRYKIIEKRQSVAFWCNPISGHATLYWYQQILGQGPKLLIQFQNNGVVDDSQLPKDRFSAERLKGVDSTLKIQPAKLEDSAVYLCASSLGRGTGESYNSPLHFGNGTRLTVT.

This chain connects TRBV27 to TRBJ1-5; no clear D gene. V lost 0 bases and J 10 bases, leaving 10 bases between the germline ends. The CDR3 sequence is 13 residues long. Looked up from germline, CDR1 is MNHEY and CDR2 is SMNVEV (reference sequence). Written as DNA, the CDR3 is TGTGCCAGCAGTTTATCCAGCGTAGGCCCCCAGCATTTT. Amino acids: CASSLSSVGPQHF.

V gene TRBV27 combines with J gene TRBJ1-4; the D gene is possibly TRBD1 (6 bases). Trimming left V 5 bases short and J 7 bases short, with 14 bases between. Germline V gives CDR1 MNHEY, CDR2 SMNVEV (reference sequence). The CDR3 is made up of 14 amino acids. CDR3 amino acids: CASSLQDSTEKLFF. DNA for the CDR3: TGTGCCAGCAGTCTACAGGACAGTACTGAAAAACTGTTTTTT.

The rearrangement uses TRBV7-9 and TRBJ1-2, with 7 positions matching TRBD1. This CDR3 region has 15 residues. The germline V gene has CDR1 SEHNR and CDR2 FQNEAQ (reference sequence). J was trimmed by 7 bases and V by 5 bases; bases with no gene match: 13. This CDR3 reads CASSQLTGKIGGYTF. CDR3 nucleotide sequence: TGTGCCAGCAGCCAACTGACAGGGAAGATCGGTGGCTACACCTTC.

This clone was picked up a small number of times. The chain joins TRBV25-1 to TRBJ1-4; D might be TRBD1 (6 bases). Germline V gene data show CDR1 as MGHDK and CDR2 as SYGVNS. V gave up 4 bases and J gave up 8 bases, with 11 bases separating them. CDR3 length: 13 residues. The CDR3 spells CASSAPGGEKLFF. DNA for the CDR3: TGTGCCAGCAGTGCCCCGGGGGGCGAAAAACTGTTTTTT.

V and J are TRBV25-1 and TRBJ1-6, with D perhaps TRBD1 (6 bases). V lost 2 bases and J 6 bases, leaving 17 bases between the germline ends. Germline V gene data show CDR1 as MGHDK and CDR2 as SYGVNS. CDR3 size: 17 residues. CDR3 in DNA: TGTGCCAGCAGTGAAGGTCAGGGGTTGATTTTTAATTCACCCCTCCACTTT. Protein sequence: CASSEGQGLIFNSPLHF. Drawing the rest from reference TRBV25-1 and TRBJ1-6, the complete variable domain is EADIYQTPRYLVIGTGKKITLECSQTMGHDKMYWYQQDPGMELHLIHYSYGVNSTEKGDLSSESTVSRIRTEHFPLTLESARPSHTSQYLCASSEGQGLIFNSPLHFGNGTRLTVT.